Listed here are 27 T cell receptor beta chains from one sample, sequenced in a study of cytomegalovirus exposure and HLA in healthy donors. The PCR contained 60 Vbeta and 13 Jbeta primers. Using immunoSEQ multiplex PCR, the repertoire was profiled, and TCRdb retains in-frame clones only, with some absent. Of 85,000 to 100,000 clones listed, more than 55% are singletons. Sequenced input: PBMCs. Every receptor here comes from a human donor in good health.

The genes are TRBV5-1 and TRBJ1-2; D unresolved. The CDR3 runs to 13 residues. Between the trimmed V and J ends, which lost 1 base and 7 bases, there was a span of 11 bases. Looked up from germline, CDR1 is SGHRS and CDR2 is YFSETQ. CDR3 in amino acids: CASSLTGDAGYTF. CDR3 nucleotides: TGCGCCAGCAGCTTGACCGGGGATGCTGGCTACACCTTC.

The rearrangement uses TRBV9 and TRBJ2-5; tentative D call: TRBD2 (6 bases). The CDR3 has 16 residues. Trimming took 2 bases from V and 9 from J, leaving 23 bases between them. Per germline, CDR1 SGDLS and CDR2 YYNGEE. The DNA of the CDR3 is TGTGCCAGCAGCGTGACGTACGGGAGTCCACCTGGGGCCCAGTACTTC. Amino acid sequence: CASSVTYGSPPGAQYF.

This sequence joins TRBV2 and TRBJ2-3; 11 bases fit TRBD1. Germline V gives CDR1 SNHLY, CDR2 FYNNEI. After removal of 5 bases from V and 5 bases from J, the junction contained 6 bases not matched to a gene. This CDR3 has 15 residues. The CDR3 region is CASSNPGQGGDTQYF. CDR3 sequence (DNA): TGTGCCAGCAGTAACCCGGGACAGGGGGGAGATACGCAGTATTTT.

The chain is built from TRBV2 and TRBJ1-2; TRBD1 matches 8 bases. Germline values: CDR1 SNHLY, CDR2 FYNNEI. V was clipped by 3 bases and J by 4 bases; unmatched bases: 1. The CDR3 has 13 amino acids. CDR3 in DNA: TGTGCCAGCAGTGAGGGACAGGTCTATGGCTACACCTTC. Its translation: CASSEGQVYGYTF.

The chain recombines TRBV19 with TRBJ1-1, with 9 bases identical to TRBD1. V shed 3 bases, J shed 0 bases, and the junction held 8 bases outside the gene matches. This CDR3 is 17 amino acids long. Germline values: CDR1 LNHDA, CDR2 SQIVND (reference sequence). CDR3 coding DNA: TGTGCCAGTAGTATGCGGCGGACAGGGGCGATGAACACTGAAGCTTTCTTT. It yields the protein CASSMRRTGAMNTEAFF.

The genes are TRBV6-5 and TRBJ1-1; TRBD1 matches 8 bases. With V trimmed by 4 bases and J by 8 bases, 6 bases remained unmatched. Per germline, CDR1 MNHEY and CDR2 SVGAGI. This CDR3 region has 13 residues. The CDR3 bases are TGTGCCAGCAGTTCCCGGGGACAGGCAGAAGCTTTCTTT. Translating it yields CASSSRGQAEAFF.

The chain uses TRBV19 and TRBJ2-2; the match to TRBD1 covers 9 bases. CDR3 length: 15 amino acids. Germline CDR1 reads LNHDA; CDR2 reads SQIVND (reference sequence). Germline trimming cut 3 bases from V and 6 bases from J; bases unmatched to any gene: 5. The CDR3, as DNA: TGTGCCAGTAGTATGGACAGGGGACCCGCCGGGGAGCTGTTTTTT. This encodes CASSMDRGPAGELFF.

The CDR3 loop reads CASSQPSGGGYNEQFF. Written as DNA, the CDR3 is TGTGCCAGCAGCCAACCCTCGGGGGGGGGCTACAATGAGCAGTTCTTC. The J gene is TRBJ2-1, the V gene TRBV4-2; TRBD2 agrees at 8 bases. The CDR3 is made up of 16 amino acids. Germline-derived CDR1 and CDR2 are LGHNA and YNFKEQ. The ends lost 2 bases at V and 3 bases at J; junction bases unmatched: 6.

The rearrangement joins TRBV19 to TRBJ1-4, with D possibly TRBD1 on 5 matching bases. In germline, CDR1 is LNHDA, CDR2 SQIVND (reference sequence). This CDR3 contains 15 residues. Trimming removed 4 bases at V and 2 bases at J, with 11 bases between. The CDR3 DNA reads as TGTGCCAGTAGTACGAAGGGGTATACTAATGAAAAACTGTTTTTT. Protein product: CASSTKGYTNEKLFF.

This chain connects TRBV5-1 to TRBJ1-3; 8 nucleotides agree with TRBD1. After removal of 0 bases from V and 4 bases from J, the junction contained 9 bases not matched to a gene. This CDR3 comprises 17 residues. The germline gives CDR1 SGHRS, CDR2 YFSETQ. Here the CDR3 reads CASSLDFQGARGNTIYF. Written as DNA, the CDR3 is TGCGCCAGCAGCTTGGATTTCCAGGGGGCGCGAGGAAACACCATATATTTT. Combining the CDR3 with reference TRBV5-1 and TRBJ1-3 gives the whole variable domain KAGVTQTPRYLIKTRGQQVTLSCSPISGHRSVSWYQQTPGQGLQFLFEYFSETQRNKGNFPGRFSGRQFSNSRSEMNVSTLELGDSALYLCASSLDFQGARGNTIYFGEGSWLTVV.

DNA of the CDR3: TGTGCCAGCAGTTCCCGACTGTACCAAGAGACCCAGTACTTC. Amino acid sequence: CASSSRLYQETQYF. The gene calls are TRBV6-6 and TRBJ2-5; D gene uncertain. The CDR3 loop spans 14 amino acids. With 4 bases removed from V and 0 bases from J, the gap between germline ends came to 9 bases. The germline CDR1 and CDR2 sequences are MNHNY and SVGAGI (reference sequence).

This clone was picked up a small number of times. The chain couples TRBV11-1 to TRBJ1-1, with D tentatively TRBD1 (5 bases). Germline CDR1 reads SGHAT; CDR2 reads FQDESV (reference sequence). V lost 5 bases and J 2 bases, leaving 18 bases between the germline ends. This CDR3 region has 16 residues. As DNA, the CDR3 is TGTGCCAGCAGCCCCAGGGTATACGGCGGCAACACTGAAGCTTTCTTT. Encoded protein: CASSPRVYGGNTEAFF.

This clone has only one observation. The CDR3 sequence is CASSLIGGIGEKLFF. CDR3 DNA sequence: TGTGCCAGCAGCTTAATTGGGGGGATAGGGGAAAAACTGTTTTTT. V usage is TRBV7-2 and J usage is TRBJ1-4; TRBD1 is a possible D gene (5 bases). Trimming shortened V by 2 bases and J by 8 bases, and 15 bases separated the two germline ends. The CDR3 spans 15 residues. Germline V lookup: CDR1 SGHTA, CDR2 FQGNSA.

V is TRBV19 and J is TRBJ1-1; 7 nucleotides agree with TRBD1. Germline-derived CDR1 and CDR2 are LNHDA and SQIVND (reference sequence). CDR3 size: 13 residues. With V trimmed by 10 bases and J by 3 bases, 8 bases remained unmatched. The CDR3 spells CATAGTAYTEAFF. DNA for the CDR3: TGTGCCACTGCCGGGACAGCGTACACTGAAGCTTTCTTT.

About this clone: In the same sample, other DNA sequences code for this CDR3. The chain uses TRBV10-3 and TRBJ1-1, with TRBD1 as a possible D gene (6 bases). This CDR3 is built from 14 residues. Trimming removed 0 bases at V and 4 bases at J, with 9 bases between. Germline CDR1 reads ENHRY; CDR2 reads SYGVKD. The CDR3 sequence: CAISESQGSTEAFF. The CDR3 nucleotides are TGTGCCATCAGTGAGTCCCAGGGGAGCACTGAAGCTTTCTTT.

The J gene is TRBJ1-5, the V gene TRBV7-9; TRBD1 matches at 9 bases. V trimming: 1 base; J trimming: 6 bases; junction bases outside the gene matches: 7. The CDR3 loop spans 16 amino acids. Germline values: CDR1 SEHNR, CDR2 FQNEAQ (reference sequence). For the CDR3, the DNA is TGTGCCAGCAGCTTAGGGGACAGGGTTGTTGGTCAGCCCCAGCATTTT. This translates into CASSLGDRVVGQPQHF.

As DNA, the CDR3 is TGCGCCAGCAGCTTGGGGGGGACTTCGGGTCGAGAAAAACTGTTTTTT. As protein: CASSLGGTSGREKLFF. The rearrangement links TRBV5-1 to TRBJ1-4; perhaps TRBD1 as D (5 bases). V was shortened by 0 bases and J by 8 bases, with 17 bases between the two germline ends. The CDR3 has 16 amino acids. Germline lookup yields CDR1 SGHRS and CDR2 YFSETQ.

This clone appeared once. The chain has TRBV19 and TRBJ2-3; the match to TRBD1 covers 7 bases. Germline CDR1 is LNHDA and CDR2 is SQIVND (reference sequence). The CDR3 consists of 16 residues. The trim removed 7 bases at V and 0 bases at J, leaving 10 bases unmatched. This CDR3 reads CASNPTRDSSTDTQYF. CDR3 DNA sequence: TGTGCCAGTAACCCAACCCGGGACAGTAGCACAGATACGCAGTATTTT.

The genes are TRBV5-4 and TRBJ1-2; D perhaps matches TRBD1 (5 bases). V lost 5 bases and J 5 bases, leaving 16 bases between the germline ends. The germline gives CDR1 SGHNT, CDR2 YYREEE (reference sequence). This CDR3 comprises 14 residues. The CDR3 spells CASRVVGQTYGYTF. As DNA, the CDR3 is TGTGCCAGCAGGGTTGTGGGGCAGACTTATGGCTACACCTTC.

The V gene is TRBV19, the J gene TRBJ2-2; no reliable D call. Germline values: CDR1 LNHDA, CDR2 SQIVND (reference sequence). V lost 8 bases to trimming and J lost 1 base, with 11 bases between them. The CDR3 length is 14 residues. The DNA for the CDR3 is TGTGCCAGTTCAGCCTCAGGGAACACCGGGGAGCTGTTTTTT. Translated: CASSASGNTGELFF.

V gene TRBV11-3 combines with J gene TRBJ2-5; the D is unclear. With 0 bases removed from V and 1 base from J, the gap between germline ends came to 3 bases. Germline V gives CDR1 SGHNT, CDR2 YENEEA. This CDR3 comprises 13 residues. The CDR3 is CASSLDLQETQYF. Here the CDR3 DNA reads TGTGCCAGCAGCTTAGACCTCCAAGAGACCCAGTACTTC.

This chain links TRBV5-1 with TRBJ2-2; TRBD1 agrees at 8 bases. The CDR3 length is 17 residues. Germline CDR1 SGHRS, CDR2 YFSETQ. V shed 1 base and J 6 bases; nucleotides not matched to a gene: 11. CDR3 nucleotide sequence: TGCGCCAGCAGCTTGAAACTTACAGGGGGGAGCGCCGGGGAGCTGTTTTTT. Translating gives CASSLKLTGGSAGELFF.

The chain recombines TRBV6-5 with TRBJ1-6; 7 bases map to TRBD1. Germline trimming cut 8 bases from V and 6 bases from J; bases unmatched to any gene: 10. Germline CDR1 and CDR2: MNHEY and SVGAGI. The CDR3 runs 15 residues. The CDR3 DNA reads TGTGCCAGCTGGCCTAGGACAGGCTTTAATTCACCCCTCCACTTT. This sequence encodes CASWPRTGFNSPLHF.

This chain uses TRBV4-3 with TRBJ2-6, with TRBD1 as a possible D gene (7 bases). The CDR3 totals 17 residues. CDR1 LGHNA and CDR2 YSLEER come from the germline V gene. V lost 4 bases, J lost 2 bases, and 15 bases lay in between. The CDR3 loop reads CASSPEGQWAGANVLTF. The CDR3, as DNA: TGCGCCAGCAGCCCGGAGGGACAGTGGGCTGGGGCCAACGTCCTGACTTTC.

The CDR3 loop is CASSFSSGLVNEQFF. The CDR3 coding sequence is TGTGCCAGCAGCTTTAGTTCAGGGCTGGTCAATGAGCAGTTCTTC. The chain is built from TRBV11-1 and TRBJ2-1, with a possible D match to TRBD1 (5 bases). The CDR3 covers 15 residues. Germline lookup yields CDR1 SGHAT and CDR2 FQDESV (reference sequence). V was trimmed by 3 bases and J by 6 bases, leaving 15 bases between them.

In this sample, this clone turned up a few times. The chain is built from TRBV4-3 and TRBJ2-5, with a tentative D call TRBD2 (5 bases). CDR3 length: 16 residues. V lost 1 base to trimming and J lost 5 bases, with 17 bases between them. The germline CDR1 and CDR2 sequences are LGHNA and YSLEER. As DNA, the CDR3 is TGCGCCAGCAGCCAAGGATCAGGACCCGGGGAGGAGACCCAGTACTTC. It specifies CASSQGSGPGEETQYF.

This clone showed up just a few times. The chain couples TRBV9 to TRBJ2-5, with 12 bases fitting TRBD2. Germline CDR1 is SGDLS and CDR2 is YYNGEE. V was clipped by 1 base and J by 0 bases; unmatched bases: 4. CDR3 size: 17 residues. CDR3 sequence: CASSVLAGGTYQETQYF. The DNA for the CDR3 is TGTGCCAGCAGCGTACTAGCGGGGGGGACGTACCAAGAGACCCAGTACTTC.